This T cell receptor beta chain originates from a study of human T cells and chemical hapten exposure. Findings and caveats of the study: The presence of alopecia in the donors means their immune response may differ from healthy people's. With DPC sensitization, TCRs exceeding 1 in 1000 frequency showed no change.

There are many counts of this clonotype. Antigen: not known. Individual cDNA molecules (in the library) carried attached unique molecular identifiers. One entry per CDR3 protein, called by TCRdb with MiXCR from the RACE reads. The sample holds approximately 340,000 distinct CDR3 sequences, approximately 6.3% seen once. Time point of the sample: patch test 1, 2 weeks after DPC sensitization. Treatment of the sample: therapeutic diphenylcyclopropenone sensitization with weekly scalp DPC. Alopecia patients between 18 and 70 years old and suitable for DPC were used as donors. Here the sequenced sample was whole blood, taken in connection with sensitization to the hapten diphenylcyclopropenone (DPC). This TCR was recovered from a woman aged 18-30 years with alopecia areata. Some clones in this sample may be carry-over from other donors' samples.

The CDR3 sequence: CSVDPLAYTEAFF. CDR3 coding DNA: TGCAGCGTTGATCCCTTGGCGTACACTGAAGCTTTCTTT. The genes are TRBV29-1 and TRBJ1-1; D is unresolved. The ends were cut back, 3 bases at V and 3 bases at J, with 11 bases in the middle. Germline V gene sequence: CDR1 SQVTM, CDR2 ANQGSEA. CDR3 size: 13 residues.